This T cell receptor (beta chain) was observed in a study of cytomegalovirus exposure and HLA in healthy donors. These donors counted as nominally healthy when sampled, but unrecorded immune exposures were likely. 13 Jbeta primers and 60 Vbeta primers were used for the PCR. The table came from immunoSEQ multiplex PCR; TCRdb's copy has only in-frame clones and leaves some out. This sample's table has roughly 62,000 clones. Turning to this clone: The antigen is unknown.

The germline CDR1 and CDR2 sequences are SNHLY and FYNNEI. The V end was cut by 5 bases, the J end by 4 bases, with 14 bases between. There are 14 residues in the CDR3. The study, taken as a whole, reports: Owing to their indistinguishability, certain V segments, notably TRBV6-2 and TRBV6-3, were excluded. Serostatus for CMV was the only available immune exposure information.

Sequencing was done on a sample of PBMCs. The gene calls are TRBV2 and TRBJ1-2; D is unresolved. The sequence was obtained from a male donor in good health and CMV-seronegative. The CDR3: CASSNTPRVYGYTF. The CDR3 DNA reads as TGTGCCAGCAGTAACACCCCTCGGGTCTATGGCTACACCTTC.